This TCR beta chain stems from a study of T cells in Graves' hyperthyroidism and ophthalmopathy. The germline gives CDR1 MNHNS, CDR2 SASEGT. The germline V and J ends were trimmed by 5 bases and 1 base, with 12 bases remaining between them. The CDR3 has 14 residues. Amplified TCR beta CDR3 regions derived from RNA transcripts. HTBI primers drove first-round RT-PCR of the TCR CDR3. TCRdb processed the multiplex PCR reads anew with MiXCR; each CDR3 protein has one entry. The sample has about 320,000 distinct CDR3 sequences, around 16% seen once; the top ten hold around 34%. Graves' hyperthyroidism was deemed stable absent ophthalmopathy progression within 18 months. Hyperthyroidism was newly diagnosed in patients aged 18 to 65 (duration under 2 months).

The V and J genes are TRBV6-1 and TRBJ2-7, with D perhaps being TRBD1 or TRBD2 (5 bases each). This receptor was taken from a man aged 30-40 years with Graves' hyperthyroidism. Sample: blood. The CDR3 reads CASSRDGASYEQYF. DNA of the CDR3: TGTGCCAGCAGTCGGGACGGAGCATCCTACGAGCAGTACTTC.